The 19 T cell receptor beta chains in this list originate from one sample, sequenced in a study of cytomegalovirus exposure and HLA in healthy donors. PCR amplification relied on 60 Vbeta primers (plus 13 Jbeta primers). Only in-frame clones appear in the TCRdb table, and some are missing; sequencing was by immunoSEQ multiplex PCR. The sample has about 180,000 clones; 76% are singletons. The sample taken for sequencing was PBMCs. All receptors derive from a man younger than 35 in good health and CMV-seronegative.

The chain recombines TRBV9 with TRBJ1-4, with D possibly matching TRBD1 (6 bases). The CDR3 runs to 15 residues. The germline V gene has CDR1 SGDLS and CDR2 YYNGEE. V lost 4 bases, J lost 3 bases, and 13 bases lay in between. CDR3 amino acids: CASSLTGFANEKLFF. CDR3 DNA: TGTGCCAGCAGCCTTACAGGGTTTGCTAATGAAAAACTGTTTTTT.

This chain joins TRBV14 and TRBJ1-2, with D maybe TRBD1 (6 bases). CDR1 and CDR2 (germline): SGHDN, FVKESK. V was cut by 7 bases and J by 6 bases, with 21 bases left in between. The CDR3 spans 15 residues. This CDR3 reads CASITSESGDNGYTF. The CDR3 nucleotides are TGTGCCAGCATTACTTCTGAATCAGGGGATAATGGCTACACCTTC. Using reference TRBV14 and TRBJ1-2 for the parts outside the CDR3, the full variable domain is EAGVTQFPSHSVIEKGQTVTLRCDPISGHDNLYWYRRVMGKEIKFLLHFVKESKQDESGMPNNRFLAERTGGTYSTLKVQPAELEDSGVYFCASITSESGDNGYTFGSGTRLTVV.

The CDR3 protein is CASSPTYNSPLHF. The CDR3 DNA follows: TGTGCCAGCAGCCCGACTTATAATTCACCCCTCCACTTT. This chain joins TRBV7-3 and TRBJ1-6; D remains unclear. The CDR3 consists of 13 residues. The germline V gene encodes CDR1 SGHTA and CDR2 FQGTGA. V lost 5 bases and J lost 4, with 6 bases in between.

The V call is TRBV4-2, the J call TRBJ1-6, with 10 nucleotides matching TRBD1. Germline-derived CDR1 and CDR2 are LGHNA and YNFKEQ. CDR3 length: 15 residues. Trimming cost V 0 bases and J 11 bases; bases outside gene matches: 4. The CDR3 coding sequence is TGTGCCAGCAGCCAAGAGACAGGGGGCTTACCACCCCTCCACTTT. Its translation: CASSQETGGLPPLHF.

The V call is TRBV18, the J call TRBJ1-1; a possible D gene is TRBD1 (5 bases). This CDR3 spans 15 amino acids. The ends were cut back, 1 base at V and 4 bases at J, with 13 bases in the middle. Germline CDR1 is KGHSH and CDR2 is LQKENI. Here the CDR3 DNA reads TGTGCCAGCTCACCACAGGGGACTGGGGGCACTGAAGCTTTCTTT. It yields the protein CASSPQGTGGTEAFF.

This clone is a singleton in its sample. V is TRBV28 and J is TRBJ1-5; D gene unclear. The CDR3 has 13 residues. Germline values: CDR1 MDHEN, CDR2 SYDVKM. V lost 4 bases to trimming and J lost 9 bases, with 13 bases between them. The DNA of the CDR3 is TGTGCCAGCAGTTCCGAAACTCTAGGGCCCCAGCATTTT. Residues: CASSSETLGPQHF.

The chain links TRBV6-4 to TRBJ2-1; maybe TRBD2 (5 bases). The CDR3 runs 13 residues. With 10 bases removed from V and 6 bases from J, the gap between germline ends came to 16 bases. Per germline, CDR1 MRHNA and CDR2 SNTAGT. In DNA form, the CDR3 reads TGTGCCACCTCCCGGGAACTAGGCAATGAGCAGTTCTTC. It is translated as CATSRELGNEQFF.

The chain joins TRBV27 to TRBJ2-5, with D unclear. Trimming left V 4 bases short and J 4 bases short, with 13 bases between. Per germline, CDR1 MNHEY and CDR2 SMNVEV (reference sequence). The CDR3 contains 14 residues. The CDR3 is CASSWAASAETQYF. The DNA of the CDR3 is TGTGCCAGCAGTTGGGCAGCCTCAGCAGAGACCCAGTACTTC.

V and J are TRBV2 and TRBJ1-6; D is possibly TRBD1 (6 bases). This CDR3 has 16 residues. Germline V gives CDR1 SNHLY, CDR2 FYNNEI. V was pared by 2 bases and J by 7 bases, with 15 bases between. The CDR3 DNA is TGTGCCAGCAGTGAATTTCCGACAGGCCTAAATTCACCCCTCCACTTT. Translation: CASSEFPTGLNSPLHF.

CDR3 in amino acids: CASRDRGNTGELFF. CDR3 nucleotides: TGTGCCAGCAGGGACAGGGGGAACACCGGGGAGCTGTTTTTT. The V call is TRBV6-5, the J call TRBJ2-2; 9 positions match TRBD1. Trimming took 6 bases from V and 1 from J; bases not matched to a gene: 0. This CDR3 is built from 14 residues. Germline lookup yields CDR1 MNHEY and CDR2 SVGAGI.

V is TRBV6-1 and J is TRBJ1-4; D is unresolved. Trimming removed 0 bases at V and 8 bases at J, with 7 bases between. In germline, CDR1 is MNHNS, CDR2 SASEGT. This CDR3 is built from 13 residues. For the CDR3, the DNA is TGTGCCAGCAGTGAAGCGCTAAGAGAAAAACTGTTTTTT. Translated: CASSEALREKLFF.

The CDR3 DNA reads as TGTGCCAGCAGTCGTACGCGGGGGGGCAAAGAGACCCAGTACTTC. Its translation: CASSRTRGGKETQYF. This chain connects TRBV7-8 to TRBJ2-5; 9 nucleotides line up with TRBD2. Per the germline V gene, CDR1 is SGHVS and CDR2 is FQNEAQ. J gave up 3 bases and V 6 bases, and 8 bases lay outside the gene matches. This CDR3 comprises 15 residues.

This rearrangement joins TRBV5-1 to TRBJ1-1; D is ambiguous. Germline V gene lookup returns CDR1 SGHRS and CDR2 YFSETQ. This CDR3 has 13 amino acids. V was clipped by 3 bases and J by 2 bases, with 8 bases between them. The CDR3 DNA is TGCGCCAGCAGCTCCCCGGGAAACACTGAAGCTTTCTTT. Protein product: CASSSPGNTEAFF.

The V call is TRBV7-2, the J call TRBJ2-5; 9 bases agree with TRBD2. The CDR3 totals 15 residues. Germline V lookup: CDR1 SGHTA, CDR2 FQGNSA. V was pared by 2 bases and J by 5 bases, with 6 bases of the junction left unmatched. Written as DNA, the CDR3 is TGTGCCAGCAGCTTACAGCGGGGGGAGGGTGAGACCCAGTACTTC. It specifies CASSLQRGEGETQYF. Full variable domain (rest looked up from reference TRBV7-2 and TRBJ2-5): GAGVSQSPSNKVTEKGKDVELRCDPISGHTALYWYRQSLGQGLEFLIYFQGNSAPDKSGLPSDRFSAERTGGSVSTLTIQRTQQEDSAVYLCASSLQRGEGETQYFGPGTRLLVL.

CDR3 in DNA: TGTGCCAGCAGACGGGGGTTCCCCCGGAGGACTGAAGCTTTCTTT. It translates to CASRRGFPRRTEAFF. The J gene is TRBJ1-1, the V gene TRBV6-1, with D maybe TRBD1 (5 bases). V lost 6 bases and J lost 5, with 19 bases in between. CDR1 and CDR2 (germline): MNHNS, SASEGT. The CDR3 sequence is 15 residues long.

The chain joins TRBV28 to TRBJ2-1, with 10 bases fitting TRBD2. Germline-derived CDR1 and CDR2 are MDHEN and SYDVKM. V shed 6 bases and J 4 bases; nucleotides not matched to a gene: 6. The CDR3 spans 15 residues. The chain's CDR3 is CASRSGGGNYNEQFF. As DNA, the CDR3 is TGTGCCAGCAGGAGCGGGGGGGGTAATTACAATGAGCAGTTCTTC.

This sequence joins TRBV9 and TRBJ2-5, with D possibly being TRBD2 (8 bases). The V and J ends lost 3 bases and 5 bases respectively, with 20 bases between them. This CDR3 is 16 amino acids long. Per the germline V gene, CDR1 is SGDLS and CDR2 is YYNGEE. The CDR3, as DNA: TGTGCCAGCAGCGCCCGTTCCGGGAGGGGGCGGGAGACCCAGTACTTC. Translated, it gives CASSARSGRGRETQYF.

Turning to this clone: Other DNA sequences in this sample translate to the same CDR3. The chain couples TRBV7-3 to TRBJ1-1; tentatively, D is TRBD1 (5 bases). The CDR3 contains 13 residues. Trimming cost V 0 bases and J 5 bases, with 7 bases left between them. Germline values: CDR1 SGHTA, CDR2 FQGTGA. CDR3 coding DNA: TGTGCCAGCAGCTTAACGGGGGGAACTGAAGCTTTCTTT. Residues: CASSLTGGTEAFF. Full variable domain (outside the CDR3, taken from reference TRBV7-3 and TRBJ1-1): GAGVSQTPSNKVTEKGKYVELRCDPISGHTALYWYRQSLGQGPEFLIYFQGTGAADDSGLPNDRFFAVRPEGSVSTLKIQRTERGDSAVYLCASSLTGGTEAFFGQGTRLTVV.

This sequence joins TRBV28 and TRBJ1-5; a weak D match, TRBD1 (5 bases). Trimming removed 3 bases at V and 3 bases at J, with 12 bases between. The CDR3 totals 15 residues. Germline CDR1 MDHEN, CDR2 SYDVKM. CDR3 DNA: TGTGCCAGCAGTTTTCTTTGGGGGGACAATCAGCCCCAGCATTTT. Translation gives CASSFLWGDNQPQHF.